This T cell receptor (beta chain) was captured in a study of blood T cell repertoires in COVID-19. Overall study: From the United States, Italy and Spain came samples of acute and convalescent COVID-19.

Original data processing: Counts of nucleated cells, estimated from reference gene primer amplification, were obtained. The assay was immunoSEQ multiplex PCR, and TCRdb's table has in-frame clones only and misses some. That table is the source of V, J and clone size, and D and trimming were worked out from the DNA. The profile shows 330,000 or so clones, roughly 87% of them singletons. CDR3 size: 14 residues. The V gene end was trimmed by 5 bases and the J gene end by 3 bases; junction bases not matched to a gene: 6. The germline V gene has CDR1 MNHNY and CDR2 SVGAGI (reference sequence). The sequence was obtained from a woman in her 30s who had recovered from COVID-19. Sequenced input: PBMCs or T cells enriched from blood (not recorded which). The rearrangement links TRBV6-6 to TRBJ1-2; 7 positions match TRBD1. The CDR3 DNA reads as TGTGCCAGCAGTCTCTTGGGACAGTACTATGGCTACACCTTC. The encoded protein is CASSLLGQYYGYTF.